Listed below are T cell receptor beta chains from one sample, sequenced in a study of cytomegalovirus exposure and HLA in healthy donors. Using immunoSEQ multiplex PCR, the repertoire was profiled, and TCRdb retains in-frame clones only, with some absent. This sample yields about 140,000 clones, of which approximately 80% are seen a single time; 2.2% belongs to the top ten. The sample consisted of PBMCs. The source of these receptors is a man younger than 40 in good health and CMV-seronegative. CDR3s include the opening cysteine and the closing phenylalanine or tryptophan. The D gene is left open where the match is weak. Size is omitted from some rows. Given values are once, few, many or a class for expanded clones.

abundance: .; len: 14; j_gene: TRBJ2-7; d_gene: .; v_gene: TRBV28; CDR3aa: CASSPPGHPYEQYF; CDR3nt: TGTGCCAGCAGTCCTCCGGGACACCCCTACGAGCAGTACTTC
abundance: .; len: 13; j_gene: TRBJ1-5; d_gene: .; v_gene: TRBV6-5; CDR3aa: CASSTYANQPQHF; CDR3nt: TGTGCCAGCAGTACATATGCAAATCAGCCCCAGCATTTT
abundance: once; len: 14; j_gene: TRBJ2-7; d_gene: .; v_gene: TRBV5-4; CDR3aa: CASSLEASAYEQYF; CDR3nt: TGTGCCAGCAGCTTGGAGGCTAGCGCCTACGAGCAGTACTTC
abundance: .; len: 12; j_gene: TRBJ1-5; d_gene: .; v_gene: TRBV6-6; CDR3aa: CASTPGGEPQHF; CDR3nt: TGTGCCAGCACCCCAGGCGGGGAGCCCCAGCATTTT
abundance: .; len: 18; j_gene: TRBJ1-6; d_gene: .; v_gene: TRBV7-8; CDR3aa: CASSPMTGLSSYNSPLHF; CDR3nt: TGTGCCAGCAGCCCCATGACAGGCCTGAGCTCCTATAATTCACCCCTCCACTTT
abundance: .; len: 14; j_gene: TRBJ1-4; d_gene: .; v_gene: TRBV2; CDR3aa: CASSDQTTNEKLFF; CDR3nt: TGTGCCAGCAGTGACCAGACAACTAATGAAAAACTGTTTTTT
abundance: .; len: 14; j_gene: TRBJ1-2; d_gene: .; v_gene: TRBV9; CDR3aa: CASSTAGASYGYTF; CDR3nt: TGTGCCAGCAGCACAGCGGGGGCTTCCTATGGCTACACCTTC
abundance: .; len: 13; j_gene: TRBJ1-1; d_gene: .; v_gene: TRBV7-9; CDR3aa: CASSQGAWLEAFF; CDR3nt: TGTGCCAGCAGCCAAGGGGCTTGGCTAGAAGCTTTCTTT
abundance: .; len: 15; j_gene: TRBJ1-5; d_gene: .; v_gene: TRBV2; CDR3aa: CASNPPGGGNQPQHF; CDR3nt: TGTGCCAGCAATCCCCCAGGAGGTGGCAATCAGCCCCAGCATTTT
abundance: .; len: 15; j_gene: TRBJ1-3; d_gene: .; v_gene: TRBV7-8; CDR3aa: CASSLDSGAGNTIYF; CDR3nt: TGTGCCAGCAGCTTAGACTCAGGGGCTGGAAACACCATATATTTT
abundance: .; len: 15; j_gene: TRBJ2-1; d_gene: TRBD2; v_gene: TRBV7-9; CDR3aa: CASSPGTSGDNEQFF; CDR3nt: TGTGCCAGCAGCCCCGGGACTAGCGGAGACAATGAGCAGTTCTTC
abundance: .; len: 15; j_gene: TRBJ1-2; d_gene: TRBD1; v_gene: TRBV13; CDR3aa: CASSPDRRASRGYTF; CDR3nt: TGTGCCAGCAGCCCGGACAGGAGAGCAAGTAGGGGCTACACCTTC
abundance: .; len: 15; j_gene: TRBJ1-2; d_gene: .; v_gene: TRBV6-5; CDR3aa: CASRGAAEGNYGYTF; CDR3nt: TGTGCCAGCCGGGGGGCAGCCGAAGGTAACTATGGCTACACCTTC
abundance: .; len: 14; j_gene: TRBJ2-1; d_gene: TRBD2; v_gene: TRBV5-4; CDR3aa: CASTHGGREGWQFF; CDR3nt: TGTGCCAGCACCCATGGGGGGCGGGAGGGTTGGCAGTTCTTC
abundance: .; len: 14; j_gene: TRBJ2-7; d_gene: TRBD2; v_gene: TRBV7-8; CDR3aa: CASSRDGTRGEQYF; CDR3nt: TGTGCCAGCAGCCGAGACGGGACTAGAGGCGAGCAGTACTTC
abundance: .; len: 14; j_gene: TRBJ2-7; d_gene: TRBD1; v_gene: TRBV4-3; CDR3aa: CASSLRDRQVEQYF; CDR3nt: TGCGCCAGCAGCCTCCGGGACAGGCAGGTCGAGCAGTACTTC
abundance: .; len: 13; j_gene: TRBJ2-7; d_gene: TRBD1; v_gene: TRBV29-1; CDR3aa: CSVSKGQTYEQYF; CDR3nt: TGCAGCGTCAGCAAGGGACAGACCTACGAGCAGTACTTC
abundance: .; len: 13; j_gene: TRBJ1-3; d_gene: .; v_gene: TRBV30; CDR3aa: CAGSGVAGNTIYF; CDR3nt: TGTGCCGGGTCAGGGGTGGCTGGAAACACCATATATTTT
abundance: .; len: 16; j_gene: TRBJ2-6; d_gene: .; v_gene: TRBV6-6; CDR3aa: CASSYFGDTGANVLTF; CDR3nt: TGTGCCAGCAGTTACTTCGGGGACACTGGGGCCAACGTCCTGACTTTC
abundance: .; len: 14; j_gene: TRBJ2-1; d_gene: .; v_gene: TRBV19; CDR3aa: CASRIRSSYNEQFF; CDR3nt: TGTGCCAGCAGAATCCGGAGCTCCTACAATGAGCAGTTCTTC
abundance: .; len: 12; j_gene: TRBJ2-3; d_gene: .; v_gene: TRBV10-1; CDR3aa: CASSDRVDTQYF; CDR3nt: TGCGCCAGCAGTGACAGGGTAGATACGCAGTATTTT
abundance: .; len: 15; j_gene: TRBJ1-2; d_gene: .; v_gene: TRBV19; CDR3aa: CASSIRSAYNYGYTF; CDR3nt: TGTGCCAGTAGTATTCGCAGCGCTTACAACTATGGCTACACCTTC
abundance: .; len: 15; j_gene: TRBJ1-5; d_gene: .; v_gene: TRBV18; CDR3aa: CASSPPPGVNQPQHF; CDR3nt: TGTGCCAGCTCACCACCGCCAGGGGTCAATCAGCCCCAGCATTTT